This T cell receptor beta chain was captured in a study of T-cell reconstitution after alpha-beta-depleted transplantation in children. Unique molecular identifiers tagged the TCRbeta library. One entry per CDR3 protein, called by TCRdb with MiXCR from the PCR reads. This sample has tens of thousands of distinct CDR3 sequences; around 15% occur once, and the top ten carry about 19%. The CDR3 is 14 amino acids. Germline V lookup: CDR1 SGHTA, CDR2 FQGNSA. V was trimmed by 1 base and J by 4 bases, leaving 10 bases between them. This sample comprised PBMCs, mostly from graft donor cells, obtained 180 days after TCRalphabeta/CD19-depleted stem cell transplant. The chain combines TRBV7-2 with TRBJ1-2; weak D call: TRBD1 (6 bases). The TCR comes from a male patient between 2 and 9 years old who had a stem cell transplant for acute lymphoblastic leukemia, so the T cells may come from the graft donor. The CDR3 DNA sequence: TGTGCCAGCAGCTTAGGGGGGCTTCCCTATGGCTACACCTTC. It yields the protein CASSLGGLPYGYTF. Using reference TRBV7-2 and TRBJ1-2 for the parts outside the CDR3, the full variable domain is GAGVSQSPSNKVTEKGKDVELRCDPISGHTALYWYRQSLGQGLEFLIYFQGNSAPDKSGLPSDRFSAERTGGSVSTLTIQRTQQEDSAVYLCASSLGGLPYGYTFGSGTRLTVV.